Listed here are 31 T cell receptor beta chains from one sample, sequenced in a study of graft-versus-host responses after intestinal transplantation. TCRdb's table, derived via immunoSEQ multiplex PCR, lists solely in-frame clones and lacks some. This sample yields roughly 89,000 clones, of which 90% to 95% are seen a single time; around 0.17% belongs to the top ten. These receptors have no known antigen. The sequenced sample was unstimulated CD4+ T cells sorted from spleen or lymph node cells, obtained before intestinal transplant. These receptors were collected from a human donor who received an intestinal transplant.

V usage is TRBV6-6 and J usage is TRBJ1-2; D might be TRBD1 (5 bases). V lost 6 bases and J lost 4, with 12 bases in between. CDR1 is MNHNY and CDR2 is SVGAGI in the germline V gene (reference sequence). This CDR3 has 13 amino acids. In nucleotides, the CDR3 is TGTGCCAGCAGGCCTTCAGGGTTCTATGGCTACACCTTC. It codes for CASRPSGFYGYTF.

The genes are TRBV7-9 and TRBJ2-3, with a weak D call TRBD2 (5 bases). V was trimmed by 0 bases and J by 7 bases, leaving 17 bases between them. The CDR3 contains 16 residues. CDR1 is SEHNR, CDR2 FQNEAQ, per germline (reference sequence). DNA for the CDR3: TGTGCCAGCAGCTTAGCGCCGGTCACGGGGTTAAATACGCAGTATTTT. Encoded protein: CASSLAPVTGLNTQYF.

The chain couples TRBV4-1 to TRBJ1-5, with D possibly being TRBD1 (5 bases). Germline-derived CDR1 and CDR2 are MGHRA and YSYEKL. This CDR3 spans 14 amino acids. Trimming stripped 1 base from V and 3 bases from J, with 7 bases between. CDR3 DNA sequence: TGCGCCAGCAGCCAAGTCAGGGCCAATCAGCCCCAGCATTTT. Its protein is CASSQVRANQPQHF.

The chain employs TRBV15 and TRBJ2-7, with a tentative D call TRBD1 (6 bases). CDR1 and CDR2 (germline): LNHNV, YYDKDF (reference sequence). The CDR3 loop spans 15 amino acids. Trimming left V 1 base short and J 3 bases short, with 13 bases between. CDR3 residues: CATSRVLTGSYEQYF. CDR3 in DNA: TGTGCCACCAGCAGAGTACTGACAGGAAGCTACGAGCAGTACTTC.

The J gene is TRBJ1-1, the V gene TRBV6-6; D is unresolved. In germline, CDR1 is MNHNY, CDR2 SVGAGI (reference sequence). The CDR3 loop spans 10 amino acids. Trimming shortened V by 10 bases and J by 6 bases, and 9 bases separated the two germline ends. CDR3 nucleotide sequence: TGTGCCACCTTCCGTGCTGAAGCTTTCTTT. This encodes CATFRAEAFF.

This chain joins TRBV2 and TRBJ2-1, with D tentatively TRBD2 (7 bases). Trimming took off 9 bases at V and 4 bases at J, with 22 bases between the two ends. The germline V gene has CDR1 SNHLY and CDR2 FYNNEI. The CDR3 runs to 16 residues. The DNA for the CDR3 is TGTGCCAGTGAGGGGGTTGACGGGAGGAAGTACAATGAGCAGTTCTTC. Translating gives CASEGVDGRKYNEQFF.

V is TRBV7-7 and J is TRBJ2-1; no definite D call. Germline CDR1 and CDR2: SSHAT and FNYEAQ (reference sequence). The CDR3 totals 15 residues. Trimming shortened V by 5 bases and J by 10 bases, and 21 bases separated the two germline ends. The CDR3 region has the DNA TGTGCCAGCAGCCCAATGGTGGGCAGAGCTCACGAGCAGTTCTTC. It translates to CASSPMVGRAHEQFF.

The chain employs TRBV5-5 and TRBJ2-3; 10 bases map to TRBD2. Germline V CDR1 and CDR2: SGHKS, YYEKEE (reference sequence). Germline trimming cut 2 bases from V and 6 bases from J; bases unmatched to any gene: 3. CDR3 length: 14 amino acids. CDR3 amino acids: CASSLEREGDTQYF. The CDR3 nucleotides read TGTGCCAGCAGCTTAGAGCGGGAGGGCGATACGCAGTATTTT.

This chain uses TRBV9 with TRBJ2-5; D possibly corresponds to TRBD1 (5 bases). This CDR3 is built from 14 residues. Germline CDR1 reads SGDLS; CDR2 reads YYNGEE. The V and J ends lost 1 base and 1 base respectively, with 8 bases between them. CDR3 coding DNA: TGTGCCAGCAGCGTACAGGGCAGCCAAGAGACCCAGTACTTC. It encodes CASSVQGSQETQYF. The entire variable domain, with the rest obtained from reference TRBV9 and TRBJ2-5, is as follows: DSGVTQTPKHLITATGQRVTLRCSPRSGDLSVYWYQQSLDQGLQFLIQYYNGEERAKGNILERFSAQQFPDLHSELNLSSLELGDSALYFCASSVQGSQETQYFGPGTRLLVL.

The J gene is TRBJ1-5, the V gene TRBV7-2; D is perhaps TRBD1 (6 bases). CDR1 SGHTA and CDR2 FQGNSA come from the germline V gene. Between the trimmed V and J ends, which lost 1 base and 7 bases, there was a span of 14 bases. The length of the CDR3 is 15 residues. CDR3 protein: CASSLEGGLFQPQHF. In DNA, the CDR3 is TGTGCCAGCAGCTTAGAAGGGGGACTATTCCAGCCCCAGCATTTT.

This chain links TRBV6-1 with TRBJ1-1, with D maybe TRBD1 (6 bases). The germline V and J ends were trimmed by 4 bases and 0 bases, with 9 bases remaining between them. The CDR3 consists of 14 residues. From germline, CDR1 is MNHNS and CDR2 SASEGT. Here the CDR3 DNA reads TGTGCCAGCAGTGCGGGACATATGAACACTGAAGCTTTCTTT. This encodes CASSAGHMNTEAFF.

This sequence joins TRBV27 and TRBJ1-6; 7 bases match TRBD1. The germline gives CDR1 MNHEY, CDR2 SMNVEV (reference sequence). V dropped 2 bases and J dropped 13; count of bases not matched to a gene: 8. The CDR3 contains 14 residues. The CDR3 is CASSLRDSRSPLHF. Here the CDR3 DNA reads TGTGCCAGCAGTTTAAGGGACAGCCGGTCGCCCCTCCACTTT.

The rearrangement joins TRBV6-1 to TRBJ2-3; 10 positions agree with TRBD2. V shed 4 bases and J 2 bases; nucleotides not matched to a gene: 12. There are 18 residues in the CDR3. The V gene's germline CDR1 is MNHNS and CDR2 SASEGT. CDR3 DNA sequence: TGTGCCAGCAGTGTCACGACCTTAACTAGCGGGGCCACAGATACGCAGTATTTT. The encoded protein is CASSVTTLTSGATDTQYF.

The chain links TRBV9 to TRBJ2-5; possibly TRBD2 for D (6 bases). The length of the CDR3 is 15 residues. Trimming removed 2 bases at V and 5 bases at J, with 16 bases between. Germline lookup yields CDR1 SGDLS and CDR2 YYNGEE. The CDR3 bases are TGTGCCAGCAGCGTCTTCGGGGTGGGGGGTGAGACCCAGTACTTC. Amino acids: CASSVFGVGGETQYF.

On this clone: The junction departs from the called germline gene at one end, perhaps through a read error. This chain links TRBV28 with TRBJ2-7; no definite D call. This CDR3 has 14 amino acids. CDR1 MDHEN and CDR2 SYDVKM come from the germline V gene. This CDR3 is CASSFEFGSSEQYF. For the CDR3, the DNA is TGTGCCAGCAGTTTCGAGTTCGGTTCCTCCGAGCAGTACTTC. The whole variable domain, remainder taken from reference TRBV28 and TRBJ2-7, is DVKVTQSSRYLVKRTGEKVFLECVQDMDHENMFWYRQDPGLGLRLIYFSYDVKMKEKGDIPEGYSVSREKKERFSLILESASTNQTSMYLCASSFEFGSSEQYFGPGTRLTVT.

The rearrangement joins TRBV7-6 to TRBJ2-5; 10 nucleotides agree with TRBD2. The junction had 8 bases not matched to a gene; V was cut back by 1 base and J by 3 bases. The CDR3 has 17 residues. CDR1 is SGHVS and CDR2 is FNYEAQ in the germline V gene. The CDR3 here is CASSLGAGGRREETQYF. In DNA form, the CDR3 reads TGTGCCAGCAGCTTAGGAGCGGGAGGGAGGAGGGAAGAGACCCAGTACTTC.

J is TRBJ2-7 and V is TRBV30; the D is unclear. This CDR3 comprises 12 residues. Deletions cut 2 bases from V and 6 bases from J, with 11 bases between. CDR1 and CDR2 (germline): GTSNPN, SVGIG (reference sequence). CDR3 DNA: TGTGCCTGGAGTAAGGATGGGCCCGAGCAGTACTTC. It codes for CAWSKDGPEQYF.

The chain joins TRBV19 to TRBJ1-2; a weak D match, TRBD1 (5 bases). The germline gives CDR1 LNHDA, CDR2 SQIVND (reference sequence). CDR3 length: 15 amino acids. V was clipped by 6 bases and J by 1 base, with 15 bases between them. DNA of the CDR3: TGTGCCAGTAGAAATCGGGGGTACTATAACTATGGCTACACCTTC. Translation: CASRNRGYYNYGYTF. Full variable domain (rest looked up from reference TRBV19 and TRBJ1-2): DGGITQSPKYLFRKEGQNVTLSCEQNLNHDAMYWYRQDPGQGLRLIYYSQIVNDFQKGDIAEGYSVSREKKESFPLTVTSAQKNPTAFYLCASRNRGYYNYGYTFGSGTRLTVV.

This sequence joins TRBV19 and TRBJ2-1, with D tentatively TRBD2 (7 bases). CDR3 length equals 15 residues. V was clipped by 3 bases and J by 10 bases, with 19 bases between them. Germline lookup yields CDR1 LNHDA and CDR2 SQIVND (reference sequence). CDR3: CASSMGAWGGPEQFF. The CDR3 nucleotides read TGTGCCAGTAGTATGGGCGCTTGGGGGGGGCCCGAGCAGTTCTTC.

The chain links TRBV5-1 to TRBJ1-6, with 10 positions matching TRBD1. Trimming at V came to 4 bases and at J to 6 bases, leaving 7 bases not matched to a gene. Germline lookup yields CDR1 SGHRS and CDR2 YFSETQ. This CDR3 region has 16 residues. The CDR3 loop is CASSNPGTGVNSPLHF. The CDR3 nucleotides read TGCGCCAGCAGCAATCCCGGGACAGGGGTTAATTCACCCCTCCACTTT.

CDR3 in amino acids: CASSKDRGNQPQHF. The CDR3 coding sequence is TGTGCCAGTAGTAAGGACAGGGGGAATCAGCCCCAGCATTTT. This rearrangement joins TRBV19 to TRBJ1-5; 10 bases line up with TRBD1. The CDR3 is 14 residues long. J gave up 4 bases and V 4 bases, and 1 base lay outside the gene matches. Germline V gives CDR1 LNHDA, CDR2 SQIVND (reference sequence).

The chain carries TRBV5-6 and TRBJ2-3, with 7 bases identical to TRBD2. CDR3 size: 14 residues. V was pared by 4 bases and J by 5 bases, with 7 bases of the junction left unmatched. Germline V gives CDR1 SGHDT, CDR2 YYEEEE. The CDR3 loop reads CASSRLAGEDTQYF. The CDR3 nucleotides read TGTGCCAGCAGCCGACTTGCGGGGGAAGATACGCAGTATTTT.

This clone showed up just once. CDR3 sequence: CASSPIVGLNTEAFF. For the CDR3, the DNA is TGTGCCAGCAGCCCGATAGTTGGGCTGAACACTGAAGCTTTCTTT. The chain links TRBV14 to TRBJ1-1; D unresolved. Deletions cut 4 bases from V and 0 bases from J, with 12 bases between. The CDR3 consists of 15 residues. Germline loops: CDR1 SGHDN, CDR2 FVKESK.

This chain joins TRBV9 and TRBJ1-2; 12 positions agree with TRBD1. The CDR3 is 14 residues long. With V trimmed by 0 bases and J by 10 bases, 4 bases remained unmatched. Germline CDR1 SGDLS, CDR2 YYNGEE. CDR3 in DNA: TGTGCCAGCAGCGTAGTAAGGGACAGGGGGCACTACACCTTC. Translated: CASSVVRDRGHYTF.

V is TRBV28 and J is TRBJ1-5; D uncertain. Germline CDR1 MDHEN, CDR2 SYDVKM. This CDR3 contains 14 residues. Trimming removed 2 bases at V and 0 bases at J, with 5 bases between. CDR3 residues: CASSLGGSNQPQHF. CDR3 nucleotide sequence: TGTGCCAGCAGTTTAGGAGGTAGCAATCAGCCCCAGCATTTT.

This chain joins TRBV18 and TRBJ1-1; 9 bases map to TRBD1. V gave up 5 bases and J gave up 5 bases; unmatched junction bases: 9. Germline-derived CDR1 and CDR2 are KGHSH and LQKENI. This CDR3 region has 15 residues. In nucleotides, the CDR3 is TGTGCCAGCTCATCCGGGACAGGGAGAACAACTGAAGCTTTCTTT. Amino acids: CASSSGTGRTTEAFF. Full variable domain (outside the CDR3, taken from reference TRBV18 and TRBJ1-1): NAGVMQNPRHLVRRRGQEARLRCSPMKGHSHVYWYRQLPEEGLKFMVYLQKENIIDESGMPKERFSAEFPKEGPSILRIQQVVRGDSAAYFCASSSGTGRTTEAFFGQGTRLTVV.

V gene TRBV4-3 combines with J gene TRBJ1-1, with 8 bases matching TRBD1. V was pared by 3 bases and J by 10 bases, with 10 bases of the junction left unmatched. The germline V gene has CDR1 LGHNA and CDR2 YSLEER. The CDR3 runs 14 residues. CDR3 DNA sequence: TGCGCCAGCAGCCAGACCGACAGGGGTCGAGGAGCTTTCTTT. Translation: CASSQTDRGRGAFF.

In this sample, this clone turned up once. V usage is TRBV19 and J usage is TRBJ1-1; unclear D gene. Per the germline V gene, CDR1 is LNHDA and CDR2 is SQIVND (reference sequence). Trimming took off 3 bases at V and 3 bases at J, with 11 bases between the two ends. The CDR3 sequence is 14 residues long. CDR3 amino acids: CASSMSGLYTEAFF. CDR3 nucleotides: TGTGCCAGTAGTATGTCGGGATTGTACACTGAAGCTTTCTTT.

The rearrangement links TRBV28 to TRBJ2-1, with 9 positions matching TRBD2. The V gene's germline CDR1 is MDHEN and CDR2 SYDVKM. With 9 bases clipped from V and 3 bases from J, the junction kept 3 bases outside the gene matches. The CDR3 has 13 amino acids. The CDR3 sequence: CARTSGNYNEQFF. The CDR3 nucleotides are TGTGCCAGGACTAGCGGCAACTACAATGAGCAGTTCTTC.

This rearrangement joins TRBV7-8 to TRBJ1-5, with D perhaps TRBD1 (6 bases). The CDR3 contains 16 residues. Trimming stripped 1 base from V and 0 bases from J, with 10 bases between. The germline V gene encodes CDR1 SGHVS and CDR2 FQNEAQ. This CDR3 is CASSLGQVYSNQPQHF. The CDR3 nucleotides read TGTGCCAGCAGCTTAGGACAGGTCTATAGCAATCAGCCCCAGCATTTT.

The chain joins TRBV9 to TRBJ2-3; 7 bases are a match to TRBD1. This CDR3 region has 14 residues. V lost 3 bases, J lost 8 bases, and 9 bases stayed unmatched. The V gene's germline CDR1 is SGDLS and CDR2 YYNGEE. DNA for the CDR3: TGTGCCAGCAGCGGACAGGGTCGGGTAGGTACGCAGTATTTT. It encodes CASSGQGRVGTQYF.